These T cell receptor beta chains were read from a single sample in a study of neoadjuvant nivolumab and ipilimumab in lung cancer. The table came from immunoSEQ multiplex PCR; TCRdb's copy has only in-frame clones and leaves some out. Of 25,000 to 30,000 clones listed, roughly 76% are singletons. The sequencing used tumor tissue, collected after neoadjuvant nivolumab, alone or with ipilimumab, at or shortly before surgery. These receptors were obtained from an adult with non-small cell lung cancer. Both conserved end residues are part of each CDR3. D genes are given only for firm matches. Clone size is shown for a subset of rows, as once, few, many or a class of expanded clone.

clone_size	v_call	j_call	d_call	cdr3_length	cdr3_nt	cdr3_aa
.	TRBV5-6	TRBJ2-2	.	14	TGTGCCAGCAGCCCCCTTGCTAAGCCCGGGGAGCTGTTTTTT	CASSPLAKPGELFF
.	TRBV30	TRBJ1-4	.	15	TGTGCCTGGAGCGGCGGGGTCGCAACTAATGAAAAACTGTTTTTT	CAWSGGVATNEKLFF
.	TRBV6-5	TRBJ1-2	.	13	TGTGCCAGCGGCCTCAGGGGCCTCTATGGCTACACCTTC	CASGLRGLYGYTF
.	TRBV2	TRBJ2-4	TRBD1	15	TGTGCCAGCAGTGATCCCACAGGGGACAAAAACATTCAGTACTTC	CASSDPTGDKNIQYF
.	TRBV2	TRBJ1-2	TRBD1	17	TGTGCCAGCATCACCCGGGACAGGCGGACCACTAACTATGGCTACACCTTC	CASITRDRRTTNYGYTF
.	TRBV6-1	TRBJ2-1	TRBD2	15	TGTGCCAGCAGTCGGACTAGCGGACTAAACAATGAGCAGTTCTTC	CASSRTSGLNNEQFF
.	TRBV6-6	TRBJ1-6	.	14	TGTGCCAGCAGCCTGCGTGGGTATGACTCACCCCTCCACTTT	CASSLRGYDSPLHF
.	TRBV4-2	TRBJ1-6	.	14	TGTGCCAGCAGCCAAGGTGTCGGGGATTCACCCCTCCACTTT	CASSQGVGDSPLHF
.	TRBV18	TRBJ2-7	.	15	TGTGCCAGCTCACCACGGGCAAAGGGCTTCTACGAGCAGTACTTC	CASSPRAKGFYEQYF
.	TRBV18	TRBJ1-2	TRBD1	12	TGTGCCAGCTCACCGACAGGGAATGGCTACACCTTC	CASSPTGNGYTF
.	TRBV5-1	TRBJ2-2	.	15	TGCGCCAGCAGCTTGGGTGGGGCACGGACCGGGGAGCTGTTTTTT	CASSLGGARTGELFF
.	TRBV7-4	TRBJ1-2	.	14	TGTGCCAGCAGCTTAGGAGGCGCGGGGGCTGGCTACACCTTC	CASSLGGAGAGYTF
.	TRBV28	TRBJ2-3	TRBD2	13	TGTGCCAGCGGACCCGGGACTACCGATACGCAGTATTTT	CASGPGTTDTQYF
.	TRBV11-2	TRBJ2-5	.	15	TGTGCCAGCAGCTTAGACAGTGGGTACCAAGAGACCCAGTACTTC	CASSLDSGYQETQYF
.	TRBV6-1	TRBJ2-7	.	15	TGTGCCAGCAGGGAGGGGCGCGGAGTAGCCTACGAGCAGTACTTC	CASREGRGVAYEQYF
.	TRBV5-1	TRBJ2-2	.	12	TGCGCCAGCAGCTTCAGCCCCGGGGAGCTGTTTTTT	CASSFSPGELFF
.	TRBV7-9	TRBJ1-2	.	16	TGTGCCAGCAGCTTAGCGGACCCGGGACGGAATTATGGCTACACCTTC	CASSLADPGRNYGYTF
.	TRBV29-1	TRBJ2-1	TRBD2	13	TGCAGCGTTGGGGCTAGCGGGGGAAATGAGCAGTTCTTC	CSVGASGGNEQFF
few	TRBV10-2	TRBJ1-5	.	13	TGCGCCAGCAGTCCGACGCGGGACGCGCCCCAGCATTTT	CASSPTRDAPQHF
.	TRBV7-2	TRBJ2-5	.	16	TGTGCCAGCAGCTCCCAGGGAACCCCGTACCAAGAGACCCAGTACTTC	CASSSQGTPYQETQYF
.	TRBV18	TRBJ2-2	.	16	TGTGCCAGCTCTCCCCTGGACGTCGCGAACACCGGGGAGCTGTTTTTT	CASSPLDVANTGELFF
.	TRBV30	TRBJ2-3	TRBD2	15	TGTGCCTGGAGTGCGACTAGCGGGGGCACAGATACGCAGTATTTT	CAWSATSGGTDTQYF